This passage covers 32 T cell receptor beta chains from one sample sequenced in a study of type 1 regulatory T cells. The antigens for these receptors are not known. TCRdb passed the reads through MiXCR, listing each CDR3 protein once. The table includes over 55,000 distinct CDR3 sequences, roughly half detected once. The specimen sequenced was cultured non-Tr1 T cells, either the whole culture or a sorted T cell fraction (not recorded which). The receptors shown here come from a human donor in good health.

This clonotype was seen more than once but under ten times. V gene TRBV10-3 combines with J gene TRBJ2-5; D might be TRBD1 (5 bases). Germline V gene sequence: CDR1 ENHRY, CDR2 SYGVKD. The CDR3 has 13 residues. The V end was cut by 2 bases, the J end by 4 bases, with 8 bases between. The CDR3 here is CAISEAGIETQYF. The DNA for the CDR3 is TGTGCCATCAGTGAGGCAGGGATAGAGACCCAGTACTTC.

The gene calls are TRBV7-2 and TRBJ1-2; the D gene is possibly TRBD1 (5 bases). Per the germline V gene, CDR1 is SGHTA and CDR2 is FQGNSA. This CDR3 contains 13 residues. The V end lost 5 bases, the J end lost 5 bases, and 12 bases lay between the germline ends. The CDR3, as DNA: TGTGCCAGCAGCCCGCAGGGTGGGTATGGCTACACCTTC. It is translated as CASSPQGGYGYTF.

This sequence joins TRBV20-1 and TRBJ2-7; 8 bases map to TRBD1. The CDR3 sequence is 14 residues long. Trimming cost V 7 bases and J 2 bases; bases outside gene matches: 10. CDR1 and CDR2 (germline): DFQATT, SNEGSKA (reference sequence). DNA for the CDR3: TGCAGTGTCCCGGACAGGGAACTGACCTACGAGCAGTACTTC. Translated: CSVPDRELTYEQYF.

Comment on this clonotype: One junction end does not reproduce the germline sequence, and a read error may be involved. The chain uses TRBV4-1 and TRBJ2-3, with unresolved D. The CDR3 is 13 residues long. In germline, CDR1 is MGHRA, CDR2 YSYEKL. CDR3 amino acids: CASGQDGPYTQYF. CDR3 DNA: TGCGCCAGCGGCCAAGATGGCCCTTATACGCAGTATTTT.

On this clonotype: Germline is not matched at one junction end, which may reflect a read error. The rearrangement joins TRBV19 to TRBJ2-7; D not certain. The CDR3 sequence is 14 residues long. Germline V CDR1 and CDR2: LNHDA, SQIVND (reference sequence). This CDR3 reads CANSMKMGSYEQYF. DNA of the CDR3: TGTGCCAATAGTATGAAGATGGGCTCCTACGAGCAGTACTTC. The full variable domain, with the rest looked up from reference TRBV19 and TRBJ2-7, is DGGITQSPKYLFRKEGQNVTLSCEQNLNHDAMYWYRQDPGQGLRLIYYSQIVNDFQKGDIAEGYSVSREKKESFPLTVTSAQKNPTAFYLCANSMKMGSYEQYFGPGTRLTVT.

The chain links TRBV12-3 or TRBV12-4 to TRBJ1-3; D may be TRBD1 (6 bases). The CDR3 length is 14 residues. V lost 6 bases, J lost 1 base, and 10 bases lay in between. The CDR3 nucleotides read TGTGCCAGCAGCCGCGGGACATCTGGAAACACCATATATTTT. Translating gives CASSRGTSGNTIYF.

This clonotype was picked up a small number of times. Germline and junction disagree at one end, which may indicate a read error. The rearrangement links TRBV7-2 to TRBJ2-5; D could derive from TRBD1 or TRBD2 (6 bases each). The CDR3 is made up of 11 amino acids. Per the germline V gene, CDR1 is SGHTA and CDR2 is FQGNSA. The CDR3 bases are TGTGCCAGCAGCGGGACTGGACAGTATAGTTTC. The encoded protein is CASSGTGQYSF.

V usage is TRBV6-1 and J usage is TRBJ1-5; D ambiguous. CDR1 is MNHNS and CDR2 is SASEGT in the germline V gene. CDR3 size: 14 residues. CDR3 sequence reads: CATTPRGGNQPQHF. CDR3 sequence (DNA): TGTGCTACCACCCCTCGGGGAGGCAATCAGCCCCAGCATTTT.

This rearrangement joins TRBV28 to TRBJ2-7; perhaps TRBD2 as D (5 bases). The CDR3 loop spans 12 amino acids. With 9 bases removed from V and 0 bases from J, the gap between germline ends came to 9 bases. CDR1 is MDHEN and CDR2 is SYDVKM in the germline V gene. The DNA of the CDR3 is TGTGCCAGTGAGGGTCGCTCCTACGAGCAGTACTTC. Translated, it gives CASEGRSYEQYF.

The chain employs TRBV5-1 and TRBJ2-3; D is ambiguous. V was cut by 0 bases and J by 0 bases, with 8 bases left in between. The CDR3 totals 15 residues. Germline V gene lookup returns CDR1 SGHRS and CDR2 YFSETQ. The CDR3 protein is CASSLAGFSTDTQYF. For the CDR3, the DNA is TGCGCCAGCAGCTTGGCAGGTTTTAGCACAGATACGCAGTATTTT.

As regards this clonotype: This may be a read error, as it is one base from a much larger clone. The chain employs TRBV7-2 and TRBJ2-3; 12 bases map to TRBD2. After removal of 2 bases from V and 2 bases from J, the junction contained 5 bases not matched to a gene. This CDR3 comprises 17 residues. Germline assignment: CDR1 SGHTA and CDR2 FQGNSA. The CDR3: CASSLRSSGRDTDTQYF. In DNA, the CDR3 is TGTGCCAGCAGCTTAAGATCTAGCGGGAGGGACACAGATACGCAGTATTTT.

This clonotype is a singleton in its sample. The chain is built from TRBV5-1 and TRBJ1-3; TRBD1 agrees at 9 bases. The V segment lost 4 bases and the J segment 5 bases; nucleotides outside the gene matches: 4. Germline CDR1 and CDR2: SGHRS and YFSETQ. The CDR3 contains 14 residues. CDR3 bases: TGCGCCAGCAGCCCTGGGACAGGGCGAAACACCATATATTTT. The encoded protein is CASSPGTGRNTIYF.

The CDR3 protein is CASRRTEQFF. The CDR3 bases are TGTGCCAGCAGGAGGACAGAGCAGTTCTTC. V is TRBV2 and J is TRBJ2-1; possibly TRBD1 for D (5 bases). Germline V CDR1 and CDR2: SNHLY, FYNNEI. V dropped 6 bases and J dropped 10 bases, with 7 bases sitting between them. This CDR3 is 10 amino acids long.

This clonotype turned up a few times. V gene TRBV5-6 combines with J gene TRBJ2-7, with 8 bases aligning to TRBD2. The germline CDR1 and CDR2 sequences are SGHDT and YYEEEE. The J segment lost 6 bases and the V segment lost 0 bases, leaving 8 bases of the junction unmatched. This CDR3 is 15 amino acids long. CDR3 DNA: TGTGCCAGCAGCTTGGGCTCGGGGGGGATAGGCGAGCAGTACTTC. Translating it yields CASSLGSGGIGEQYF.

V and J are TRBV7-9 and TRBJ1-3, with no clear D. This CDR3 spans 17 amino acids. Trimming removed 3 bases at V and 0 bases at J, with 15 bases between. CDR1 and CDR2 (germline): SEHNR, FQNEAQ (reference sequence). The CDR3 coding sequence is TGTGCCAGCAGCTTTGGAGGATTGAAAGACTCTGGAAACACCATATATTTT. Translating it yields CASSFGGLKDSGNTIYF.

This clonotype was picked up a small number of times. The genes are TRBV12-3 or TRBV12-4 and TRBJ1-2; D ambiguous. The V end lost 1 base, the J end lost 2 bases, and 8 bases lay between the germline ends. The CDR3 has 14 residues. Here the CDR3 reads CASSLGVLNYGYTF. CDR3 DNA: TGTGCCAGCAGTTTAGGCGTCCTAAACTATGGCTACACCTTC.

This clonotype was seen more than once but under ten times. V gene TRBV20-1 combines with J gene TRBJ1-2, with D uncertain. The CDR3 extends over 13 amino acids. Germline V lookup: CDR1 DFQATT, CDR2 SNEGSKA (reference sequence). Trimming stripped 4 bases from V and 2 bases from J, with 11 bases between. The CDR3 DNA reads as TGCAGTGCTATCCGACCGGAAAACTATGGCTACACCTTC. Amino acids: CSAIRPENYGYTF.

The CDR3, as DNA: TGCAGTGCCGGGGACAGCCGAAATTCACCCCTCCACTTT. As protein: CSAGDSRNSPLHF. The chain recombines TRBV20-1 with TRBJ1-6, with TRBD1 matching 7 bases. This CDR3 spans 13 amino acids. The ends lost 6 bases at V and 7 bases at J; junction bases unmatched: 6. Germline V gene data show CDR1 as DFQATT and CDR2 as SNEGSKA (reference sequence).

The chain links TRBV10-3 to TRBJ1-3; D is perhaps TRBD1 (6 bases). CDR1 and CDR2 (germline): ENHRY, SYGVKD. The CDR3 length is 15 residues. V lost 2 bases and J lost 2, with 10 bases in between. The CDR3 DNA reads as TGTGCCATCAGTGAGAGGCAGGGGACTGGAAACACCATATATTTT. This encodes CAISERQGTGNTIYF.

The CDR3 DNA is TGTGCCAGCAGTGGGACAGAGTCCTCTTCGGGGTATGGCTACACCTTC. It translates to CASSGTESSSGYGYTF. The genes are TRBV2 and TRBJ1-2; weak D call: TRBD1 (6 bases). Trimming cost V 4 bases and J 5 bases, with 20 bases left between them. The CDR3 has 16 amino acids. The V gene's germline CDR1 is SNHLY and CDR2 FYNNEI.

This rearrangement joins TRBV18 to TRBJ2-3; 8 nucleotides match TRBD2. The CDR3 runs 15 residues. The V gene end was trimmed by 3 bases and the J gene end by 2 bases; junction bases not matched to a gene: 4. The germline CDR1 and CDR2 sequences are KGHSH and LQKENI. The chain's CDR3 is CASSPSGGSTDTQYF. The CDR3 DNA sequence: TGTGCCAGCTCACCGAGCGGGGGATCCACAGATACGCAGTATTTT.

This chain joins TRBV4-2 and TRBJ2-5; D is perhaps TRBD2 (5 bases). The germline V gene has CDR1 LGHNA and CDR2 YNFKEQ. Trimming pared 0 bases from V and 2 bases from J, leaving 13 bases between. The CDR3 loop spans 16 amino acids. CDR3 DNA sequence: TGTGCCAGCAGCCAAGAAACCGGAGGTTATCAAGAGACCCAGTACTTC. Translating it yields CASSQETGGYQETQYF.

J is TRBJ1-3 and V is TRBV20-1; a weak D match, TRBD1 (6 bases). Between the trimmed V and J ends, which lost 3 bases and 2 bases, there was a span of 14 bases. CDR1 DFQATT and CDR2 SNEGSKA come from the germline V gene (reference sequence). The CDR3 sequence is 15 residues long. This CDR3 is CSARDSSRTGNTIYF. DNA of the CDR3: TGCAGTGCTAGGGACAGTTCGAGAACTGGAAACACCATATATTTT.

V and J are TRBV7-2 and TRBJ2-2; D not certain. The V end lost 0 bases, the J end lost 2 bases, and 10 bases lay between the germline ends. The CDR3 has 16 residues. Germline V gives CDR1 SGHTA, CDR2 FQGNSA. The CDR3 is CASSLARNSNTGELFF. The CDR3, as DNA: TGTGCCAGCAGCTTAGCGCGGAATTCTAACACCGGGGAGCTGTTTTTT.

This chain links TRBV12-3 or TRBV12-4 with TRBJ2-5; D call uncertain. V gave up 4 bases and J gave up 1 base, with 13 bases separating them. The CDR3 consists of 15 residues. The CDR3 DNA reads TGTGCCAGCAGTTCCCACCTTAGGCCCCAAGAGACCCAGTACTTC. Protein: CASSSHLRPQETQYF.

This clonotype was detected only a few times. The V call is TRBV2, the J call TRBJ2-3; 12 bases line up with TRBD2. Germline trimming cut 8 bases from V and 0 bases from J; bases unmatched to any gene: 0. CDR1 SNHLY and CDR2 FYNNEI come from the germline V gene. The CDR3 runs 14 residues. CDR3 in amino acids: CASGLAGSTDTQYF. Here the CDR3 DNA reads TGTGCCAGCGGACTAGCGGGAAGCACAGATACGCAGTATTTT.

The V and J genes are TRBV2 and TRBJ2-1, with 15 bases fitting TRBD2. Per germline, CDR1 SNHLY and CDR2 FYNNEI. Trimming took 6 bases from V and 8 from J; bases not matched to a gene: 14. This CDR3 spans 18 amino acids. CDR3 nucleotide sequence: TGTGCCAGCAGCCTCGGGACTAGCGGGGGGCCCAATGCGGATGAGCAGTTCTTC. It is translated as CASSLGTSGGPNADEQFF.

V usage is TRBV7-9 and J usage is TRBJ1-4; D might be TRBD1 (6 bases). Trimming cost V 2 bases and J 8 bases, with 15 bases left between them. Germline V gives CDR1 SEHNR, CDR2 FQNEAQ (reference sequence). The CDR3 totals 15 residues. This chain's CDR3 is CASSLLPGDMEKLFF. CDR3 sequence (DNA): TGTGCCAGCAGCTTATTACCGGGGGACATGGAAAAACTGTTTTTT.

This clonotype was observed a few times. V gene TRBV12-3 or TRBV12-4 combines with J gene TRBJ2-7; a possible D gene is TRBD2 (6 bases). V was clipped by 5 bases and J by 2 bases, with 10 bases between them. The CDR3 is 13 residues long. CDR3 bases: TGTGCCAGCAGTCGCGGGGCCACCTACGAGCAGTACTTC. Encoded protein: CASSRGATYEQYF.

The rearrangement uses TRBV20-1 and TRBJ1-1; the D gene is possibly TRBD1 (6 bases). Trimming pared 1 base from V and 4 bases from J, leaving 10 bases between. CDR1 and CDR2 (germline): DFQATT, SNEGSKA (reference sequence). This CDR3 contains 13 residues. The CDR3 nucleotides read TGCAGTGCTAGAGGGGGGGCTGGCACTGAAGCTTTCTTT. This sequence encodes CSARGGAGTEAFF.

The chain combines TRBV5-1 with TRBJ2-1; D may be TRBD1 or TRBD2 (5 bases each). Germline loops: CDR1 SGHRS, CDR2 YFSETQ. V was cut by 4 bases and J by 5 bases, with 22 bases left in between. The CDR3 contains 17 residues. CDR3 amino acids: CASSPDGGQGSNNEQFF. In nucleotides, the CDR3 is TGCGCCAGCAGCCCGGATGGAGGTCAGGGTTCGAACAATGAGCAGTTCTTC.

This clonotype appeared a few times. The chain couples TRBV4-2 to TRBJ2-5; 8 positions match TRBD2. The CDR3 loop spans 13 amino acids. Trimming took 1 base from V and 7 from J; bases not matched to a gene: 2. Germline CDR1 is LGHNA and CDR2 is YNFKEQ. CDR3 sequence reads: CASSQGRGGTQYF. The CDR3 region has the DNA TGTGCCAGCAGCCAAGGCCGGGGGGGGACCCAGTACTTC.